This TCR beta chain appears in the sequencing data of a study of cytomegalovirus exposure and HLA in healthy donors. General study points: In an earlier analysis, about 87% or about 30%: the productive usage of most TCR beta V segments. Of the V segments, some could not be distinguished, including TRBV6-2 and TRBV6-3, and were excluded.

The CDR3 has 15 residues. Germline V gene data show CDR1 as SNHLY and CDR2 as FYNNEI. J was trimmed by 6 bases and V by 6 bases; bases with no gene match: 7. About this clone: Its antigen is not identified.

The PCR used 60 Vbeta and 13 Jbeta primers. Libraries were prepared by immunoSEQ multiplex PCR; TCRdb keeps only in-frame clonotypes and omits some of them. Of some 180,000 clones in the sample, 65% to 85% were seen once. The source material was PBMCs. This chain links TRBV2 with TRBJ2-2, with TRBD2 matching 10 bases. This clonotype was sampled from a girl aged 10 to 17 in good health and CMV-seropositive. CDR3 DNA: TGTGCCAGCAGGGGAGATCTAGCGGGAGCCGGGGAGCTGTTTTTT. This sequence encodes CASRGDLAGAGELFF.